What follows are 25 T cell receptor beta chains derived from one specimen sequenced in a study of blood T cell repertoires in COVID-19. The repertoire was sequenced with immunoSEQ multiplex PCR; TCRdb's copy has only in-frame clones and lacks some. The profile covers a few hundred thousand clones, with approximately 80% appearing a single time and approximately 3.2% taken by the ten largest. The sample was peripheral blood. The receptors originated from a woman aged 18-29 years with acute or convalescent COVID-19.

This clone was detected once. The chain recombines TRBV2 with TRBJ2-7, with a possible D match to TRBD1 (6 bases). From germline, CDR1 is SNHLY and CDR2 FYNNEI. The CDR3 consists of 13 residues. Trimming removed 5 bases from V and 4 bases from J, with 12 bases in between. The CDR3 is CASSPPGQYEQYF. DNA for the CDR3: TGTGCCAGCAGTCCCCCGGGACAATACGAGCAGTACTTC.

This chain links TRBV5-8 with TRBJ2-5, with D possibly TRBD2 on 5 matching bases. The CDR3 length is 14 residues. V was pared by 4 bases and J by 7 bases, with 17 bases between. Germline values: CDR1 SGHTS, CDR2 YDEGEE. Here the CDR3 DNA reads TGTGCCAGCAGCCCGGACTGGAATTGGGGGACCCAGTACTTC. Encoded protein: CASSPDWNWGTQYF.

The sample holds one count of this clone. The rearrangement joins TRBV6-5 to TRBJ1-1; D gene unclear. The CDR3 length is 11 residues. The V gene's germline CDR1 is MNHEY and CDR2 SVGAGI. The V gene lost 6 bases and the J gene lost 10 bases, with 12 bases spanning the gap. The CDR3 bases are TGTGCCAGCAGCAACTTATACGGAGCTTTCTTT. Its translation is CASSNLYGAFF.

This chain uses TRBV28 with TRBJ2-1; 7 nucleotides agree with TRBD1. CDR3 length: 15 residues. Germline trimming cut 6 bases from V and 4 bases from J; bases unmatched to any gene: 9. CDR1 and CDR2 from the germline V gene are MDHEN and SYDVKM. The CDR3 sequence: CASRIGQAQYNEQFF. DNA of the CDR3: TGTGCCAGCAGAATTGGACAGGCCCAATACAATGAGCAGTTCTTC.

V and J are TRBV6-5 and TRBJ2-7, with D possibly TRBD2 on 6 matching bases. V was pared by 0 bases and J by 2 bases, with 14 bases between. The CDR3 runs 16 residues. From germline, CDR1 is MNHEY and CDR2 SVGAGI. The CDR3 coding sequence is TGTGCCAGCAGTTACTCGCGGGCTAGCGTGGCCTACGAGCAGTACTTC. Translated: CASSYSRASVAYEQYF.

The chain joins TRBV5-5 to TRBJ2-7; unclear D gene. V lost 2 bases to trimming and J lost 6 bases, with 12 bases between them. This CDR3 region has 13 residues. Germline V gene sequence: CDR1 SGHKS, CDR2 YYEKEE (reference sequence). CDR3 coding DNA: TGTGCCAGCAGCTTCTTATCCGCCGGCGAGCAGTACTTC. It codes for CASSFLSAGEQYF.

The V gene is TRBV7-8, the J gene TRBJ1-1; D is possibly TRBD1 (5 bases). The CDR3 sequence is 13 residues long. The V end lost 1 base, the J end lost 4 bases, and 7 bases lay between the germline ends. CDR1 SGHVS and CDR2 FQNEAQ come from the germline V gene. CDR3 sequence reads: CASSLGGGTEAFF. The CDR3 coding sequence is TGTGCCAGCAGCTTAGGGGGGGGCACTGAAGCTTTCTTT.

The count of this clone is one. Different DNA sequences within this sample yield the same CDR3. The genes are TRBV11-3 and TRBJ2-5; D perhaps matches TRBD1 (6 bases). The germline V gene encodes CDR1 SGHNT and CDR2 YENEEA. Trimming pared 1 base from V and 1 base from J, leaving 7 bases between. This CDR3 spans 14 amino acids. The CDR3 DNA reads TGTGCCAGCAGCTTAGGAGGGGGCCAAGAGACCCAGTACTTC. Amino acid sequence: CASSLGGGQETQYF.

Written as DNA, the CDR3 is TGTGCCAGCAGTTTGAGCGCCAAAAACATTCAGTACTTC. Translated: CASSLSAKNIQYF. The chain couples TRBV27 to TRBJ2-4; no definite D call. Germline values: CDR1 MNHEY, CDR2 SMNVEV (reference sequence). The CDR3 covers 13 residues. V gave up 3 bases and J gave up 1 base, with 4 bases separating them.

V is TRBV27 and J is TRBJ1-4; perhaps TRBD1 as D (6 bases). Per germline, CDR1 MNHEY and CDR2 SMNVEV (reference sequence). The V gene lost 5 bases and the J gene lost 4 bases, with 20 bases spanning the gap. The CDR3 has 17 amino acids. This CDR3 is CASSPLGHGTFNEKLFF. The CDR3, as DNA: TGTGCCAGCAGTCCGTTGGGCCACGGGACATTTAATGAAAAACTGTTTTTT.

This clone appeared a few times. The chain couples TRBV9 to TRBJ1-2, with unresolved D. The germline CDR1 and CDR2 sequences are SGDLS and YYNGEE. There are 13 residues in the CDR3. Trimming took 0 bases from V and 1 from J, leaving 4 bases between them. The CDR3 nucleotides are TGTGCCAGCAGCGTAGATATTAACTATGGCTACACCTTC. Translating it yields CASSVDINYGYTF. Looking up the rest from reference TRBV9 and TRBJ1-2 gives the full variable domain: DSGVTQTPKHLITATGQRVTLRCSPRSGDLSVYWYQQSLDQGLQFLIQYYNGEERAKGNILERFSAQQFPDLHSELNLSSLELGDSALYFCASSVDINYGYTFGSGTRLTVV.

V gene TRBV4-1 combines with J gene TRBJ1-2, with TRBD1 matching 8 bases. The germline CDR1 and CDR2 sequences are MGHRA and YSYEKL. V trimming: 4 bases; J trimming: 0 bases; junction bases outside the gene matches: 4. This CDR3 is 15 amino acids long. CDR3 DNA sequence: TGCGCCAGCAGCCCCGGACAGGGCCCTAACTATGGCTACACCTTC. Translated, it gives CASSPGQGPNYGYTF.

The chain employs TRBV11-2 and TRBJ2-7; 7 positions agree with TRBD2. The CDR3 has 14 amino acids. The V gene's germline CDR1 is SGHAT and CDR2 FQNNGV. Trimming at V came to 5 bases and at J to 1 base, leaving 5 bases not matched to a gene. The CDR3 DNA reads as TGTGCCAGCAGCCCGGGACTATTTTCCTACGAGCAGTACTTC. Amino acids: CASSPGLFSYEQYF.

V is TRBV15 and J is TRBJ2-7; 12 bases are a match to TRBD2. The V and J ends lost 6 bases and 3 bases, in that order; junction bases with no gene match: 3. Per the germline V gene, CDR1 is LNHNV and CDR2 is YYDKDF (reference sequence). The CDR3 is 14 residues long. DNA of the CDR3: TGTGCCACCAGAAAGACTAGCGGGGGCTACGAGCAGTACTTC. Translation: CATRKTSGGYEQYF.

The chain is built from TRBV7-2 and TRBJ2-1, with D possibly being TRBD1 (5 bases). The CDR3 contains 15 residues. V dropped 4 bases and J dropped 4 bases, with 14 bases sitting between them. CDR1 is SGHTA and CDR2 is FQGNSA in the germline V gene. CDR3 region: CASSSRVLGYNEQFF. DNA of the CDR3: TGTGCCAGCAGCTCCAGGGTTCTGGGGTACAATGAGCAGTTCTTC.

V and J are TRBV7-9 and TRBJ1-6, with 7 bases that match TRBD1. This CDR3 contains 16 residues. CDR1 is SEHNR and CDR2 is FQNEAQ in the germline V gene (reference sequence). J was trimmed by 0 bases and V by 5 bases; bases with no gene match: 4. The CDR3 nucleotides read TGTGCCAGCAGCCCGGACAGGAGCTCCTATAATTCACCCCTCCACTTT. Translating gives CASSPDRSSYNSPLHF.

This clone was detected only a few times. Distinct nucleotide sequences in the sample also encode this CDR3. This rearrangement joins TRBV5-1 to TRBJ1-4, with 7 bases lining up with TRBD1. Germline V lookup: CDR1 SGHRS, CDR2 YFSETQ. With 4 bases clipped from V and 4 bases from J, the junction kept 4 bases outside the gene matches. This CDR3 has 14 residues. This CDR3 is CASSPGQNNEKLFF. The CDR3 DNA reads as TGCGCCAGCAGCCCGGGACAGAATAATGAAAAACTGTTTTTT.

The CDR3 DNA reads TGTGCCTGGAGTGTAACGTTGTACGGTCAGCCCCAGCATTTT. Protein: CAWSVTLYGQPQHF. The chain combines TRBV30 with TRBJ1-5; unclear D gene. Trimming pared 0 bases from V and 6 bases from J, leaving 12 bases between. CDR1 is GTSNPN, CDR2 SVGIG, per germline (reference sequence). The CDR3 is made up of 14 amino acids.

The chain combines TRBV6-5 with TRBJ2-1, with 8 bases identical to TRBD2. The CDR3 covers 14 residues. CDR1 and CDR2 (germline): MNHEY, SVGAGI. Trimming cost V 6 bases and J 6 bases; bases outside gene matches: 7. The CDR3 sequence: CASSIAGISNEQFF. CDR3 sequence (DNA): TGTGCCAGCAGCATAGCGGGAATTAGCAATGAGCAGTTCTTC.

The V and J genes are TRBV19 and TRBJ1-5; D unresolved. V dropped 4 bases and J dropped 0 bases, with 13 bases sitting between them. From germline, CDR1 is LNHDA and CDR2 SQIVND (reference sequence). This CDR3 comprises 16 residues. CDR3 coding DNA: TGTGCCAGTAGTACTCCCTTCGGGTATAGCAATCAGCCCCAGCATTTT. Translation gives CASSTPFGYSNQPQHF.

This chain links TRBV4-3 with TRBJ1-1; D is possibly TRBD1 (5 bases). The CDR3 totals 15 residues. Germline V lookup: CDR1 LGHNA, CDR2 YSLEER. The V end was cut by 0 bases, the J end by 3 bases, with 11 bases between. For the CDR3, the DNA is TGCGCCAGCAGCCAAGAGTTCGGGGGTGACACTGAAGCTTTCTTT. It translates to CASSQEFGGDTEAFF.

In its sample, this clone was seen a few times. Other nucleotide sequences from this sample produce the same CDR3. The V call is TRBV20-1, the J call TRBJ1-2, with 7 bases that match TRBD1. This CDR3 is 11 amino acids long. CDR1 and CDR2 from the germline V gene are DFQATT and SNEGSKA (reference sequence). J was trimmed by 8 bases and V by 2 bases; bases with no gene match: 2. The CDR3, as DNA: TGCAGTGCTAGAAACAGGGGCGGCTACACCTTC. It encodes CSARNRGGYTF.

The genes are TRBV29-1 and TRBJ1-2; D unresolved. Germline V gives CDR1 SQVTM, CDR2 ANQGSEA. The V end was cut by 8 bases, the J end by 0 bases, with 13 bases between. This CDR3 is built from 13 residues. DNA for the CDR3: TGCAGCTCTGAGTCACCCTCTAACTATGGCTACACCTTC. Amino acid sequence: CSSESPSNYGYTF.

J is TRBJ2-2 and V is TRBV9, with D perhaps matching TRBD1 or TRBD2 (6 bases each). The CDR3 runs to 15 residues. Trimming pared 4 bases from V and 5 bases from J, leaving 15 bases between. Germline V gene sequence: CDR1 SGDLS, CDR2 YYNGEE. The CDR3 coding sequence is TGTGCCAGCAGCTTAGGGGGAGGAGCGACCGGGGAGCTGTTTTTT. Encoded protein: CASSLGGGATGELFF.

V and J are TRBV19 and TRBJ1-1, with 8 nucleotides matching TRBD1. The CDR3 is made up of 15 amino acids. The junction had 7 bases not matched to a gene; V was cut back by 6 bases and J by 1 base. Germline V gene data show CDR1 as LNHDA and CDR2 as SQIVND (reference sequence). Here the CDR3 reads CASRTTGVGNTEAFF. The CDR3 DNA is TGTGCCAGTAGGACGACAGGGGTTGGGAACACTGAAGCTTTCTTT.